Detailed here is one T cell receptor (beta chain). The entry originates in a study of PD-1 blockade in classical Hodgkin lymphoma. The CDR3 has 14 amino acids. V lost 4 bases and J lost 5; bases outside the gene matches: 6. Germline V gene lookup returns CDR1 LNHDA and CDR2 SQIVND (reference sequence). Relapses following autologous stem cell transplantation were seen in all patients, with brentuximab vedotin exposure varying. Assay: immunoSEQ multiplex PCR; the TCRdb copy retains only in-frame clones and omits some. Of 25,000 to 35,000 clones in the sample, around 70% are singletons; the top ten hold 3.5% to 4.5%.

The chain joins TRBV19 to TRBJ2-7; 9 nucleotides match TRBD1. The sequence derives from a human donor with classical Hodgkin lymphoma. The material was peripheral blood mononuclear cells (PBMCs), obtained before the second cycle of nivolumab. CDR3 amino acids: CASSTRQGGNEQYF. CDR3 in DNA: TGTGCCAGTAGTACGCGACAGGGGGGCAACGAGCAGTACTTC. Full variable domain (outside the CDR3, taken from reference TRBV19 and TRBJ2-7): DGGITQSPKYLFRKEGQNVTLSCEQNLNHDAMYWYRQDPGQGLRLIYYSQIVNDFQKGDIAEGYSVSREKKESFPLTVTSAQKNPTAFYLCASSTRQGGNEQYFGPGTRLTVT.